The clone carrying this T cell receptor (beta chain) appeared many times. What it recognizes is unknown. Each single cDNA molecule received a unique molecular identifier. MiXCR, run by TCRdb on the 5' RACE reads, gives a single entry per CDR3 protein. The sample holds approximately 22,000 distinct CDR3 sequences; 3.5% to 5% are singletons and the top ten take 15% to 20%. The data are from a study of early T cells in non-severe SARS-CoV-2 infection. Turning to the study itself: Chains were not paired, and sequencing was done on bulk RNA from unsorted whole blood. The study, taken as a whole, reports: VDJdb matching, biased toward anti-spike CD8 responses, missed private and CD4 specificities.

This CDR3 is 16 amino acids long. Germline V lookup: CDR1 SGDLS, CDR2 YYNGEE. Trimming cost V 0 bases and J 3 bases, with 10 bases left between them. What was sequenced was whole blood. This sequence was found in an adult who was a healthcare worker with PCR-confirmed SARS-CoV-2 infection or an uninfected control (not recorded which). The V and J genes are TRBV9 and TRBJ1-6; a possible D gene is TRBD1 (6 bases). This CDR3 is CASSVGTDGYNSPLHF. DNA of the CDR3: TGTGCCAGCAGCGTAGGGACAGATGGCTATAATTCACCCCTCCACTTT.